The 13 T cell receptor beta chains presented below share a single source sample, sequenced in a study of cytomegalovirus exposure and HLA in healthy donors (dated by TCRdb to between 2016 and 2019). Library preparation was by the immunoSEQ multiplex PCR assay. TCRdb stores this immuneACCESS table with in-frame sequences only. Part of the clones is absent; in the studies checked, under half of the shortfall reflects unresolved V genes, and no reason is known for the rest. The sample table records under 350,000 clones; 65% to 90% of these occur just once. The ten largest account for roughly 1% of the sample. Material for sequencing was PBMCs. These receptors all come from a woman aged 18-29 years in good health and CMV-seronegative.

The rearrangement uses TRBV7-8 and TRBJ2-1; D unresolved. Germline assignment: CDR1 SGHVS and CDR2 FQNEAQ. V gave up 1 base and J gave up 15 bases, with 16 bases separating them. This CDR3 is 13 amino acids long. The DNA of the CDR3 is TGTGCCAGCAGCTTAGAAGTCCCTAGTGAACGGTTCTTC. Its translation: CASSLEVPSERFF.

The rearrangement uses TRBV19 and TRBJ1-1; the D is unclear. The CDR3 length is 17 residues. Germline CDR1 and CDR2: LNHDA and SQIVND (reference sequence). Between the trimmed V and J ends, which lost 1 base and 0 bases, there was a span of 15 bases. CDR3 nucleotide sequence: TGTGCCAGTAGTATAGCATTCTTGAGAGGTCTGAACACTGAAGCTTTCTTT. Protein sequence: CASSIAFLRGLNTEAFF.

This chain joins TRBV6-5 and TRBJ2-7, with D tentatively TRBD1 (6 bases). The CDR3 spans 14 residues. Between the trimmed V and J ends, which lost 2 bases and 2 bases, there was a span of 10 bases. Germline CDR1 and CDR2: MNHEY and SVGAGI. The CDR3 DNA is TGTGCCAGCAGTTACGGGACATCCGCCTACGAGCAGTACTTC. Translating gives CASSYGTSAYEQYF.

The chain employs TRBV27 and TRBJ1-1, with 9 bases aligning to TRBD1. CDR3 size: 15 residues. The V segment lost 2 bases and the J segment 4 bases; nucleotides outside the gene matches: 5. Per the germline V gene, CDR1 is MNHEY and CDR2 is SMNVEV (reference sequence). CDR3 in DNA: TGTGCCAGCAGTTTAAACAGGGGGCTGCGCACTGAAGCTTTCTTT. Protein product: CASSLNRGLRTEAFF.

There are a few counts of this clone. The rearrangement links TRBV7-8 to TRBJ2-7, with a tentative D call TRBD1 (8 bases). The CDR3 is made up of 15 amino acids. Looked up from germline, CDR1 is SGHVS and CDR2 is FQNEAQ. V was shortened by 5 bases and J by 6 bases, with 20 bases between the two germline ends. The CDR3 DNA reads as TGTGCCAGCAGCCCCGGGGGGACAGGACAAACCGAGCAGTACTTC. Its protein is CASSPGGTGQTEQYF. The whole variable domain, remainder taken from reference TRBV7-8 and TRBJ2-7, is GAGVSQSPRYKVAKRGQDVALRCDPISGHVSLFWYQQALGQGPEFLTYFQNEAQLDKSGLPSDRFFAERPEGSVSTLKIQRTQQEDSAVYLCASSPGGTGQTEQYFGPGTRLTVT.

The CDR3 coding sequence is TGCGCCAGCAGCTTGGTGCTAGCGGGTGTTTACGAGCAGTACTTC. Translating it yields CASSLVLAGVYEQYF. The chain combines TRBV5-1 with TRBJ2-7; 8 bases fit TRBD2. The V gene end was trimmed by 0 bases and the J gene end by 4 bases; junction bases not matched to a gene: 6. Germline CDR1 reads SGHRS; CDR2 reads YFSETQ. This CDR3 comprises 15 residues.

In this sample, this clone turned up a few times. The CDR3 region is CASSSGLAGAYF. The CDR3 DNA is TGTGCCAGCAGCTCCGGACTAGCGGGAGCGTACTTC. This chain connects TRBV11-3 to TRBJ2-7; TRBD2 agrees at 13 bases. Looked up from germline, CDR1 is SGHNT and CDR2 is YENEEA. The CDR3 runs 12 residues. Trimming removed 4 bases from V and 12 bases from J; junction bases left unmatched: 3.

V gene TRBV15 combines with J gene TRBJ2-7; D ambiguous. The CDR3 spans 16 residues. Germline CDR1 reads LNHNV; CDR2 reads YYDKDF (reference sequence). Trimming shortened V by 5 bases and J by 2 bases, and 19 bases separated the two germline ends. Here the CDR3 reads CATSPPPGRLTYEQYF. Here the CDR3 DNA reads TGTGCCACCAGCCCTCCCCCAGGCAGGCTCACCTACGAGCAGTACTTC.

J is TRBJ2-1 and V is TRBV7-2, with 11 bases identical to TRBD2. The germline V gene encodes CDR1 SGHTA and CDR2 FQGNSA. The V gene end was trimmed by 3 bases and the J gene end by 3 bases; junction bases not matched to a gene: 7. The CDR3 has 17 residues. DNA of the CDR3: TGTGCCAGCAGCTTTGTCGCTAGCGGGGGGATCTACAATGAGCAGTTCTTC. It translates to CASSFVASGGIYNEQFF.

This clone was seen only once. The chain links TRBV7-2 to TRBJ2-7, with D hard to call. The CDR3 has 14 residues. In germline, CDR1 is SGHTA, CDR2 FQGNSA. V lost 5 bases and J 2 bases, leaving 13 bases between the germline ends. CDR3 sequence: CASSPARHTYEQYF. Here the CDR3 DNA reads TGTGCCAGCAGCCCGGCGCGACACACCTACGAGCAGTACTTC. The whole variable domain, filled in from reference TRBV7-2 and TRBJ2-7, reads GAGVSQSPSNKVTEKGKDVELRCDPISGHTALYWYRQSLGQGLEFLIYFQGNSAPDKSGLPSDRFSAERTGGSVSTLTIQRTQQEDSAVYLCASSPARHTYEQYFGPGTRLTVT.

This clone has only a few counts. The CDR3 loop is CASSFPSQGGYTGELFF. DNA for the CDR3: TGTGCCAGCAGTTTCCCCTCCCAGGGCGGTTACACCGGGGAGCTGTTTTTT. The V and J genes are TRBV27 and TRBJ2-2, with TRBD1 as a possible D gene (5 bases). Germline-derived CDR1 and CDR2 are MNHEY and SMNVEV (reference sequence). There are 17 residues in the CDR3. V shed 3 bases and J shed 3 bases, with 17 bases lying between them.

This clone showed up just once. This chain connects TRBV5-1 to TRBJ2-5; 8 nucleotides align to TRBD1. Trimming at V came to 1 base and at J to 5 bases, leaving 7 bases not matched to a gene. The CDR3 is 15 residues long. CDR1 and CDR2 (germline): SGHRS, YFSETQ. For the CDR3, the DNA is TGCGCCAGCAGCTTGTCGGACAGGGCTTTTGAGACCCAGTACTTC. Translation gives CASSLSDRAFETQYF.

The V and J genes are TRBV12-2 and TRBJ2-3; whether TRBD1, the table's D call, matches the DNA was not checked. TRBV12-2 is deemed a pseudogene. The CDR3 contains 12 residues. In nucleotides, the CDR3 is TGTGCAAGTCGCTTAGGGGGGACAACGCAGTATTTT. Its translation is CASRLGGTTQYF.